The 21 T cell receptor beta chains below all came from one sample that was sequenced in a study of shared clonotypes between healthy human individuals. In the naive CD8 group, cells lacked CD45RO and were positively selected for CCR7, so terminally differentiated effector memory CD45RA+ cells were left out. Sequencing used immunoSEQ multiplex PCR; TCRdb keeps in-frame clones, though not all of them. Among nearly 600,000 clones listed, over 95% were seen once. Input material: naive CD8+ T cells sorted from blood. The receptors stem from a woman in her thirties in good health.

This clone was seen once. V usage is TRBV29-1 and J usage is TRBJ2-1; the D gene is possibly TRBD2 (6 bases). Germline V gene lookup returns CDR1 SQVTM and CDR2 ANQGSEA. Trimming shortened V by 4 bases and J by 1 base, and 14 bases separated the two germline ends. There are 15 residues in the CDR3. CDR3 nucleotides: TGCAGCGTTGTATCGGGACTCGGATCCTACAATGAGCAGTTCTTC. Its translation is CSVVSGLGSYNEQFF.

This chain links TRBV27 with TRBJ2-7; 11 nucleotides match TRBD2. V shed 5 bases and J 3 bases; nucleotides not matched to a gene: 3. The CDR3 contains 14 residues. Germline V lookup: CDR1 MNHEY, CDR2 SMNVEV (reference sequence). CDR3 sequence (DNA): TGTGCCAGCAGTACAACTAGCGGGGGCTACGAGCAGTACTTC. Its translation is CASSTTSGGYEQYF.

J is TRBJ1-1 and V is TRBV4-1, with TRBD1 as a possible D gene (6 bases). Per germline, CDR1 MGHRA and CDR2 YSYEKL. Trimming left V 6 bases short and J 5 bases short, with 16 bases between. The CDR3 spans 14 residues. This CDR3 reads CASRQTGTKTEAFF. CDR3 in DNA: TGCGCCAGCAGGCAGACCGGGACAAAAACTGAAGCTTTCTTT.

CDR3 amino acids: CASRVALAGPYEQYF. The CDR3, as DNA: TGTGCCAGCAGGGTCGCCCTAGCGGGCCCCTACGAGCAGTACTTC. The chain combines TRBV27 with TRBJ2-7, with 8 bases that match TRBD2. The ends lost 6 bases at V and 2 bases at J; junction bases unmatched: 9. The CDR3 has 15 residues. Looked up from germline, CDR1 is MNHEY and CDR2 is SMNVEV (reference sequence).

The chain carries TRBV15 and TRBJ2-1, with D tentatively TRBD2 (5 bases). V lost 0 bases and J 2 bases, leaving 17 bases between the germline ends. The germline V gene has CDR1 LNHNV and CDR2 YYDKDF (reference sequence). The CDR3 length is 18 residues. CDR3 bases: TGTGCCACCAGCAGAGATGGGAGTGTTGGTCTGCCCTACAATGAGCAGTTCTTC. It is translated as CATSRDGSVGLPYNEQFF. Using reference TRBV15 and TRBJ2-1 for the parts outside the CDR3, the full variable domain is DAMVIQNPRYQVTQFGKPVTLSCSQTLNHNVMYWYQQKSSQAPKLLFHYYDKDFNNEADTPDNFQSRRPNTSFCFLDIRSPGLGDTAMYLCATSRDGSVGLPYNEQFFGPGTRLTVL.

A single count supports this clone. The V and J genes are TRBV4-1 and TRBJ2-1; D may match TRBD1 or TRBD2 (5 bases each). This CDR3 is 15 amino acids long. Germline V gene lookup returns CDR1 MGHRA and CDR2 YSYEKL. Trimming shortened V by 3 bases and J by 9 bases, and 18 bases separated the two germline ends. The CDR3 is CASSQSRDGRLEQFF. The DNA of the CDR3 is TGCGCCAGCAGCCAGAGCCGGGACGGTCGTCTTGAGCAGTTCTTC.

This CDR3 reads CSARDGTQYF. The CDR3, as DNA: TGCAGTGCTAGAGACGGGACGCAGTACTTC. This rearrangement joins TRBV20-1 to TRBJ2-7; D is tentatively TRBD1 or TRBD2 (5 bases each). CDR3 length equals 10 residues. Germline CDR1 and CDR2: DFQATT and SNEGSKA (reference sequence). The V and J ends lost 0 bases and 9 bases respectively, with 6 bases between them.

The genes are TRBV19 and TRBJ1-2; D not certain. Germline CDR1 reads LNHDA; CDR2 reads SQIVND (reference sequence). The CDR3 spans 14 residues. Trimming stripped 8 bases from V and 4 bases from J, with 17 bases between. The CDR3: CASRSLEGPYGYTF. As DNA, the CDR3 is TGTGCCAGTCGATCCCTCGAAGGGCCCTATGGCTACACCTTC.

The rearrangement uses TRBV13 and TRBJ2-7, with 15 bases that match TRBD2. In germline, CDR1 is PRHDT, CDR2 FYEKMQ (reference sequence). The CDR3 contains 15 residues. The V segment lost 5 bases and the J segment 5 bases; nucleotides outside the gene matches: 4. The CDR3 region has the DNA TGTGCCAGCAGCCTGGGACTAGCGGGAGGCGACGAGCAGTACTTC. It is translated as CASSLGLAGGDEQYF.

The V gene is TRBV28, the J gene TRBJ1-5; no definite D call. The germline V gene has CDR1 MDHEN and CDR2 SYDVKM. V lost 3 bases and J lost 3, with 9 bases in between. This CDR3 is built from 14 residues. The CDR3 coding sequence is TGTGCCAGCAGTTTCGTCCGGACCAATCAGCCCCAGCATTTT. This gives the protein CASSFVRTNQPQHF.

The chain is built from TRBV2 and TRBJ1-3; no clear D. The CDR3 extends over 18 amino acids. Trimming stripped 8 bases from V and 0 bases from J, with 23 bases between. Germline V gives CDR1 SNHLY, CDR2 FYNNEI. For the CDR3, the DNA is TGTGCCAGCCTCGCAGGAAGCTTTAATACAATCTCTGGAAACACCATATATTTT. This encodes CASLAGSFNTISGNTIYF.

The genes are TRBV6-1 and TRBJ2-1; D not certain. V lost 10 bases, J lost 4 bases, and 14 bases lay in between. CDR3 size: 13 residues. The germline CDR1 and CDR2 sequences are MNHNS and SASEGT. As DNA, the CDR3 is TGTGCCACAAGGACCCCAACTTACAATGAGCAGTTCTTC. This translates into CATRTPTYNEQFF.

The chain joins TRBV9 to TRBJ2-7; TRBD2 aligns across 10 bases. The ends lost 0 bases at V and 6 bases at J; junction bases unmatched: 6. The CDR3 has 15 amino acids. Germline V lookup: CDR1 SGDLS, CDR2 YYNGEE. The CDR3 region is CASSVVASGSGEQYF. The CDR3, as DNA: TGTGCCAGCAGCGTAGTAGCTAGCGGGAGTGGCGAGCAGTACTTC.

The V and J genes are TRBV27 and TRBJ2-7; TRBD2 matches 11 bases. CDR3 length: 13 amino acids. CDR1 and CDR2 (germline): MNHEY, SMNVEV (reference sequence). The V segment lost 7 bases and the J segment 2 bases; nucleotides outside the gene matches: 1. The CDR3 is CASKGLAAYEQYF. The CDR3 coding sequence is TGTGCCAGCAAGGGACTAGCGGCCTACGAGCAGTACTTC.

This rearrangement joins TRBV7-6 to TRBJ2-3; 8 bases map to TRBD2. V trimming: 5 bases; J trimming: 1 base; junction bases outside the gene matches: 2. Germline V CDR1 and CDR2: SGHVS, FNYEAQ. CDR3 length equals 14 residues. CDR3 loop: CASSISGGTDTQYF. CDR3 nucleotide sequence: TGTGCCAGCAGCATTAGCGGGGGCACAGATACGCAGTATTTT.

The chain joins TRBV4-1 to TRBJ2-1; TRBD2 matches at 7 bases. Per germline, CDR1 MGHRA and CDR2 YSYEKL. This CDR3 spans 17 amino acids. Trimming at V came to 4 bases and at J to 0 bases, leaving 9 bases not matched to a gene. The CDR3 loop is CASSPAGRPSSYNEQFF. The CDR3 DNA reads TGCGCCAGCAGCCCAGCGGGACGGCCCAGCTCCTACAATGAGCAGTTCTTC.

The V call is TRBV28, the J call TRBJ1-4; D call uncertain. From germline, CDR1 is MDHEN and CDR2 SYDVKM. CDR3 size: 11 residues. V was clipped by 3 bases and J by 8 bases, with 4 bases between them. The CDR3 is CASSFVEKLFF. CDR3 coding DNA: TGTGCCAGCAGTTTTGTCGAAAAACTGTTTTTT.

The gene calls are TRBV13 and TRBJ2-7; no clear D. The CDR3 length is 14 residues. CDR1 is PRHDT and CDR2 is FYEKMQ in the germline V gene (reference sequence). Trimming removed 1 base at V and 5 bases at J, with 12 bases between. The CDR3 sequence is CASSLAPFQNEQYF. As DNA, the CDR3 is TGTGCCAGCAGCTTAGCCCCCTTTCAGAACGAGCAGTACTTC.

V gene TRBV27 combines with J gene TRBJ2-7; TRBD2 agrees at 8 bases. The CDR3 is 14 residues long. Trimming at V came to 6 bases and at J to 4 bases, leaving 8 bases not matched to a gene. Germline CDR1 reads MNHEY; CDR2 reads SMNVEV (reference sequence). The CDR3 region is CASRLEAGAYEQYF. The DNA for the CDR3 is TGTGCCAGCAGACTAGAAGCGGGAGCGTACGAGCAGTACTTC.

The V gene is TRBV5-6, the J gene TRBJ1-1; D not certain. The CDR3 length is 13 residues. Germline lookup yields CDR1 SGHDT and CDR2 YYEEEE. Trimming shortened V by 5 bases and J by 4 bases, and 12 bases separated the two germline ends. CDR3 sequence (DNA): TGTGCCAGCAGTTTCGGGGAGGGCACTGAAGCTTTCTTT. It translates to CASSFGEGTEAFF.

The chain combines TRBV19 with TRBJ1-3; D not resolved. Germline CDR1 LNHDA, CDR2 SQIVND (reference sequence). This CDR3 region has 15 residues. V gave up 9 bases and J gave up 5 bases, with 20 bases separating them. The CDR3 is CASFRPATGRNTIYF. CDR3 sequence (DNA): TGTGCCAGCTTCAGACCCGCGACGGGGAGAAACACCATATATTTT.